This T cell receptor beta chain was sequenced during a study of metastatic and nonmetastatic thyroid tumors (dated by TCRdb to the early 2020s). About the full investigation: For patients with malignant and with benign thyroid disease, the researchers compared repertoires between peripheral blood samples and tumor or nodule tissue samples.

No treatment had been received by any patient before thyroid surgery. The study retrospectively analysed patient clinical samples collected from the early 2010s to the late 2010s using T-cell receptor beta sequencing. This clone was observed a single time. Its antigen is currently not known. Qualities for individual bases were not recorded, and no much larger clone is one base off. A lone read offers only weak evidence. The library was generated by PCR. These reads were obtained on an Illumina HiSeq 4000. High-throughput sequencing was used to profile the CDR3 region of the TCR beta-chain in every patient. The published analysis was carried out like this. The researchers built a classifier to tell apart papillary thyroid cancer patients with distant metastasis, based on CDR3 differences among clinicopathological groups. To measure repertoire diversity the researchers used the Shannon index, while the Morisita-Horn index served to gauge how similar the tumor and blood repertoires were. TCRdb ran its own pipeline on the public reads, namely fastp trimming at Q25 and MiXCR clone calling, and kept in-frame beta chains. The V and J calls here are based on TCRdb, not the publication. This sample comprises roughly 24,000 clones, around 21% of them detected only once. Clones ranked in the top ten supply 13% of the sample.

Overall study results and their limits: In both blood and tumor samples, malignant tumors were reported to have significantly higher TCR beta diversity than benign nodules.

The TCR sequence derives from a male donor with papillary thyroid cancer or a benign thyroid nodule (not recorded which). Some clones in this sample may be carry-over from other donors' samples. The specimen was blood.

The CDR3 amino acid sequence is: CSARGDLNSPLHF. The nucleotide sequence is given as TGCAGTGCTAGAGGGGACCTAAATTCACCCCTCCACTTT. The receptor chain draws on TRBV20-1 and TRBJ1-6, and possibly TRBD1, on 5 matching bases. Counted from cysteine to phenylalanine, this CDR3 has 13 amino acids. Just the 39-base CDR3 DNA is kept, in frame starting at base 1. The germline V gene (reference sequence) gives CDR1 as DFQATT and CDR2 as SNEGSKA. V loses 1 base, J loses 7 bases, and the germline ends lie 8 bases apart.